The 10 T cell receptor beta chains below come from one sample, sequenced in a study of blood T cell repertoires in COVID-19. Assay used: immunoSEQ multiplex PCR; TCRdb lists only in-frame clones, some missing. Of just over 200,000 clones in the sample, over 75% are singletons; the top ten hold 4.5% to 7.5%. Sequences were obtained from peripheral blood. The receptors here all came from a man aged 80 or over with acute or convalescent COVID-19.

The rearrangement links TRBV28 to TRBJ2-1, with 7 bases identical to TRBD1. V lost 6 bases, J lost 0 bases, and 8 bases stayed unmatched. Germline V lookup: CDR1 MDHEN, CDR2 SYDVKM. The CDR3 has 16 residues. The CDR3 is CASSPRQGRSYNEQFF. CDR3 bases: TGTGCCAGCAGCCCTCGACAGGGACGCTCCTACAATGAGCAGTTCTTC.

V usage is TRBV19 and J usage is TRBJ1-1, with 7 bases identical to TRBD1. The junction had 9 bases not matched to a gene; V was cut back by 7 bases and J by 1 base. The CDR3 length is 15 residues. Germline V gene sequence: CDR1 LNHDA, CDR2 SQIVND (reference sequence). The chain's CDR3 is CASKQGDIWNTEAFF. CDR3 nucleotides: TGTGCCAGTAAGCAGGGGGATATATGGAACACTGAAGCTTTCTTT.

The chain combines TRBV3-1 (or the pseudogene TRBV3-2) with TRBJ2-7, with D possibly TRBD1 on 5 matching bases. V was pared by 0 bases and J by 5 bases, with 17 bases between. Germline CDR1 is LGHDT and CDR2 is YNNKEL (reference sequence). CDR3 length: 16 amino acids. The DNA for the CDR3 is TGTGCCAGCAGCCAAGATAGGGGCGGCGTAAACGACGAGCAGTACTTC. Its translation: CASSQDRGGVNDEQYF.

The chain joins TRBV6-6 to TRBJ2-1; D is uncertain. There are 15 residues in the CDR3. Germline V gene data show CDR1 as MNHNY and CDR2 as SVGAGI (reference sequence). The V and J ends lost 2 bases and 0 bases respectively, with 8 bases between them. CDR3: CASSYKRSSYNEQFF. CDR3 nucleotides: TGTGCCAGCAGTTACAAGCGCAGCTCCTACAATGAGCAGTTCTTC.

V usage is TRBV21-1 and J usage is TRBJ2-1; the listed D gene, TRBD2, was not tested against the DNA. TRBV21-1 is given as a pseudogene. The CDR3 contains 14 residues. The CDR3 DNA sequence: TGTGCCAGTCTAACTAGCATCCGTCGCAATGAGCAGTTCTTC. Its protein product is CASLTSIRRNEQFF.

V is TRBV6-6 and J is TRBJ1-2; D is ambiguous. The CDR3 spans 13 residues. V was clipped by 7 bases and J by 8 bases, with 17 bases between them. Germline lookup yields CDR1 MNHNY and CDR2 SVGAGI (reference sequence). CDR3 sequence: CASTHIQAYGYTF. The CDR3 coding sequence is TGTGCCAGCACCCATATTCAGGCCTACGGCTACACCTTC.

The chain couples TRBV4-2 to TRBJ2-2, with TRBD2 identical over 8 bases. This CDR3 is 16 amino acids long. V was clipped by 0 bases and J by 0 bases; unmatched bases: 0. Germline CDR1 reads LGHNA; CDR2 reads YNFKEQ. CDR3 nucleotides: TGTGCCAGCAGCCAAGAACTAGCGGCGAACACCGGGGAGCTGTTTTTT. Protein product: CASSQELAANTGELFF.

The chain is built from TRBV28 and TRBJ1-1; 7 bases are shared with TRBD1. V dropped 5 bases and J dropped 1; count of bases not matched to a gene: 10. The CDR3 is 16 amino acids. Per germline, CDR1 MDHEN and CDR2 SYDVKM. CDR3: CASSPVRQGRNTEAFF. The CDR3 nucleotides are TGTGCCAGCAGTCCTGTTAGACAGGGAAGGAACACTGAAGCTTTCTTT.

The chain uses TRBV3-1 (or the pseudogene TRBV3-2) and TRBJ2-7; 10 positions match TRBD1. This CDR3 has 15 residues. The junction had 4 bases not matched to a gene; V was cut back by 1 base and J by 4 bases. CDR1 is LGHDT, CDR2 YNNKEL, per germline (reference sequence). CDR3 region: CASSQVRDRGYEQYF. Written as DNA, the CDR3 is TGTGCCAGCAGCCAAGTACGGGACAGGGGTTACGAGCAGTACTTC.

This clone turned up a few times. The chain recombines TRBV5-1 with TRBJ1-6; D is possibly TRBD1 (5 bases). Per germline, CDR1 SGHRS and CDR2 YFSETQ. V was cut by 6 bases and J by 6 bases, with 13 bases left in between. The CDR3 is made up of 14 amino acids. CDR3 nucleotides: TGCGCCAGCAACGCGGGACGGCCTAATTCACCCCTCCACTTT. Its protein is CASNAGRPNSPLHF.